These 19 T cell receptor beta chains came from one sample sequenced in a study of CD8 T cells in Susac syndrome. Roughly 0.45 to 1 ug RNA was reverse transcribed with random hexamers. From the immunoSEQ multiplex PCR reads, TCRdb called clonotypes with MiXCR, one entry per CDR3 protein. The sample records about 110,000 distinct CDR3 sequences, around 95% being singletons. Sequencing was carried out using CD4+ T cells from PBMCs. These TCRs come from a human donor in good health.

This CDR3 reads CASSYSREGYEQYF. The CDR3 nucleotides read TGTGCCAGCAGTTACTCTCGTGAGGGGTACGAGCAGTACTTC. V gene TRBV6-5 combines with J gene TRBJ2-7; D is tentatively TRBD1 or TRBD2 (5 bases each). CDR3 length equals 14 residues. CDR1 MNHEY and CDR2 SVGAGI come from the germline V gene. V lost 0 bases and J lost 4, with 10 bases in between.

The chain combines TRBV30 with TRBJ2-1, with D perhaps matching TRBD2 (5 bases). V was clipped by 1 base and J by 4 bases, with 8 bases between them. From germline, CDR1 is GTSNPN and CDR2 SVGIG (reference sequence). The CDR3 totals 13 residues. Here the CDR3 reads CAWSDSGYNEQFF. CDR3 bases: TGTGCCTGGAGTGACTCGGGGTACAATGAGCAGTTCTTC.

CDR3 in amino acids: CASSSPQGTQETQYF. Here the CDR3 DNA reads TGCGCCAGCAGCTCGCCCCAGGGAACCCAAGAGACCCAGTACTTC. This chain joins TRBV5-1 and TRBJ2-5; possibly TRBD1 for D (5 bases). V was clipped by 3 bases and J by 1 base, with 13 bases between them. The CDR3 length is 15 residues. Germline lookup yields CDR1 SGHRS and CDR2 YFSETQ.

V and J are TRBV9 and TRBJ2-2, with D tentatively TRBD2 (5 bases). The germline V gene encodes CDR1 SGDLS and CDR2 YYNGEE. V was clipped by 0 bases and J by 0 bases, with 6 bases between them. There are 15 residues in the CDR3. Written as DNA, the CDR3 is TGTGCCAGCAGCGTAGCGGGGACGAACACCGGGGAGCTGTTTTTT. Its protein product is CASSVAGTNTGELFF.

As for this clonotype: The junction does not match germline at one end; this may be a read error. The chain carries TRBV6-2 or TRBV6-3 and TRBJ1-4; 7 bases line up with TRBD1. Looked up from germline, CDR1 is MNHEY and CDR2 is SVGEGT. CDR3 size: 12 residues. CDR3 DNA sequence: TGTGCCAGCACCGAGCCCGAGACAGGGCCCTCCTTT. Translation: CASTEPETGPSF.

This rearrangement joins TRBV11-2 to TRBJ2-7; TRBD1 matches 7 bases. The CDR3 contains 13 residues. V gave up 5 bases and J gave up 7 bases; unmatched junction bases: 8. The germline V gene encodes CDR1 SGHAT and CDR2 FQNNGV. CDR3 in DNA: TGTGCCAGCAGCACACAGGGGTCCGGGGAGCAGTACTTC. Translating gives CASSTQGSGEQYF.

This rearrangement joins TRBV6-2 or TRBV6-3 to TRBJ2-7; TRBD2 matches at 7 bases. This CDR3 spans 14 amino acids. The V segment lost 6 bases and the J segment 4 bases; nucleotides outside the gene matches: 9. CDR1 and CDR2 (germline): MNHEY, SVGEGT. CDR3 coding DNA: TGTGCCAGCAGCCGAGCGGGGATAGAATACGAGCAGTACTTC. Residues: CASSRAGIEYEQYF.

This clonotype appeared once. For the CDR3, the DNA is TGCGCCAGCAGTCAATGGAGTCAGAACCATCAGCCCCAGCATTTT. This sequence encodes CASSQWSQNHQPQHF. This chain connects TRBV23-1 to TRBJ1-5, with no clear D. TRBV23-1 is an open reading frame, and its role is uncertain. There are 15 residues in the CDR3. The germline V and J ends were trimmed by 1 base and 5 bases, with 12 bases remaining between them.

The chain uses TRBV5-1 and TRBJ2-5, with D unclear. The V gene lost 0 bases and the J gene lost 5 bases, with 8 bases spanning the gap. The germline CDR1 and CDR2 sequences are SGHRS and YFSETQ. The CDR3 loop spans 13 amino acids. The CDR3 reads CASSLDSRETQYF. The CDR3 nucleotides read TGCGCCAGCAGCTTGGATAGCCGCGAGACCCAGTACTTC.

Only one count was recorded for this clonotype. The chain joins TRBV15 to TRBJ2-7, with no clear D. CDR3 length equals 14 residues. V lost 0 bases and J lost 2, with 8 bases in between. Per the germline V gene, CDR1 is LNHNV and CDR2 is YYDKDF (reference sequence). CDR3 nucleotide sequence: TGTGCCACCAGCAGAGATAAGGGCCCCTACGAGCAGTACTTC. Its translation is CATSRDKGPYEQYF.

The chain recombines TRBV19 with TRBJ2-2; 10 nucleotides align to TRBD1. CDR1 is LNHDA, CDR2 SQIVND, per germline (reference sequence). V dropped 7 bases and J dropped 6; count of bases not matched to a gene: 8. The CDR3 covers 15 residues. The CDR3 nucleotides are TGTGCCAGTACCCCGGGACAGGGGTTTGCCGGGGAGCTGTTTTTT. This gives the protein CASTPGQGFAGELFF.

The chain recombines TRBV23-1 with TRBJ2-2; 13 bases are shared with TRBD2. TRBV23-1 has ORF status, its function being uncertain. CDR3 length: 16 residues. V dropped 5 bases and J dropped 9; count of bases not matched to a gene: 9. The chain's CDR3 is CASSRGLAGPIRELFF. The CDR3 DNA sequence: TGCGCCAGCAGTAGGGGACTAGCGGGGCCCATCCGGGAGCTGTTTTTT.

The chain links TRBV29-1 to TRBJ2-1; 7 bases agree with TRBD2. Germline CDR1 reads SQVTM; CDR2 reads ANQGSEA. CDR3 length: 14 residues. V dropped 3 bases and J dropped 3; count of bases not matched to a gene: 5. CDR3 in DNA: TGCAGCGTTGAGGCGGGAGTGGTCTACAATGAGCAGTTCTTC. As protein: CSVEAGVVYNEQFF.

The genes are TRBV20-1 and TRBJ2-2; D perhaps matches TRBD1 (5 bases). The CDR3 is made up of 13 amino acids. V lost 6 bases and J lost 1, with 9 bases in between. Germline V gives CDR1 DFQATT, CDR2 SNEGSKA (reference sequence). CDR3 coding DNA: TGCAGTGCATACCAGGGGAACACCGGGGAGCTGTTTTTT. Its translation: CSAYQGNTGELFF.

The genes are TRBV7-6 and TRBJ2-2; 13 bases are shared with TRBD2. J gave up 5 bases and V 4 bases, and 10 bases lay outside the gene matches. Looked up from germline, CDR1 is SGHVS and CDR2 is FNYEAQ. The length of the CDR3 is 18 residues. The CDR3, as DNA: TGTGCCAGCAGCTCTGCTCCGGGACTAGCGGGGAAAACCGGGGAGCTGTTTTTT. Protein: CASSSAPGLAGKTGELFF.

This clonotype was observed once. DNA for the CDR3: TGTGCCAGCAGCCTCGAGGGAAAGGGTAAAAACATTCAGTACTTC. Amino acid sequence: CASSLEGKGKNIQYF. The chain has TRBV3-1 and TRBJ2-4; the D gene is possibly TRBD2 (5 bases). The V end was cut by 4 bases, the J end by 4 bases, with 14 bases between. CDR3 length: 15 amino acids. Germline V gives CDR1 LGHDT, CDR2 YNNKEL (reference sequence).

This clonotype was found once. The chain is built from TRBV24-1 and TRBJ2-5; possibly TRBD1 for D (6 bases). Trimming stripped 3 bases from V and 3 bases from J, with 13 bases between. The germline CDR1 and CDR2 sequences are KGHDR and SFDVKD. The CDR3 is 15 residues long. The DNA for the CDR3 is TGTGCCACCAGTGATACAGGGTTGGGGGAAGAGACCCAGTACTTC. Residues: CATSDTGLGEETQYF.

The gene calls are TRBV24-1 and TRBJ2-1; no firm D call. This CDR3 is 13 amino acids long. The germline V and J ends were trimmed by 5 bases and 10 bases, with 14 bases remaining between them. CDR1 and CDR2 from the germline V gene are KGHDR and SFDVKD. The CDR3 here is CATSALLGPEQFF. Here the CDR3 DNA reads TGTGCCACCAGTGCCCTGCTAGGACCCGAGCAGTTCTTC.

The V and J genes are TRBV7-2 and TRBJ2-5; TRBD2 agrees at 11 bases. The germline CDR1 and CDR2 sequences are SGHTA and FQGNSA. V lost 6 bases and J lost 1; bases outside the gene matches: 7. The CDR3 extends over 16 amino acids. The CDR3 coding sequence is TGTGCCAGCAGGGCGGCTAGCGGGGGGTCCCAAGAGACCCAGTACTTC. Protein: CASRAASGGSQETQYF.